This T cell receptor (beta chain) was identified during a study of blood T cell repertoires in COVID-19. The overall study: Collection of acute and convalescent COVID-19 samples took place in the United States, Italy and Spain. The cDNA or gDNA used as material had been derived from T cells, B-cell-depleted T cells, or PBMCs.

Between the trimmed V and J ends, which lost 0 bases and 2 bases, there was a span of 10 bases. CDR3 length equals 15 residues. The germline gives CDR1 MNHEY, CDR2 SVGAGI. Per the original methods: Nucleated cell number was recorded as an estimate derived from reference gene primer amplification. The assay was immunoSEQ multiplex PCR, and TCRdb's table has in-frame clones only and misses some. That table supplies the V and J calls and clone size; D and trimming were determined from the DNA. Of roughly 30,000 clones detected, approximately 87% appear once; the ten largest clones hold around 6.2%. The sequence derives from a human donor in a cohort sampled during active COVID-19. The rearrangement joins TRBV6-5 to TRBJ2-5; D is perhaps TRBD1 (5 bases). Sequencing was done on a sample of peripheral blood. In DNA form, the CDR3 reads TGTGCCAGCAGTTACTCAGGGGCAGGGCAAGAGACCCAGTACTTC. It codes for CASSYSGAGQETQYF.